This TCR beta chain came from a study of T cells in narcolepsy. The CDR3 has 14 amino acids. V was cut by 4 bases and J by 7 bases, with 14 bases left in between. Germline lookup yields CDR1 SGHNT and CDR2 YYREEE (reference sequence). Profiling relied on immunoSEQ multiplex PCR, and the TCRdb table lists in-frame clones only, not all of them. The repertoire consists of 25,000 to 40,000 clones, with roughly 90% occurring once and the leading ten covering 1.2%. Comment on this clone: As yet, its antigen is unknown.

Whole-study results and caveats: Healthy controls reportedly lacked the autoreactive clonotypes serially found in patients' blood. Comparing one patient's CSF and blood CD4+ clonotypes highlighted HCRT- and TRIB2-specific autoreactive clonotypes.

Source material: CD45RA- memory CD4+ T cells from PBMCs. V gene TRBV5-4 combines with J gene TRBJ1-4; tentatively, D is TRBD1 (5 bases). This clonotype was sampled from a human donor with narcolepsy. In DNA, the CDR3 is TGTGCCAGCAGCGCGGAGGGGTGGGGTGAAAAACTGTTTTTT. It specifies CASSAEGWGEKLFF.